This T cell receptor (beta chain) was observed in a study of shared clonotypes between healthy human individuals. Study-level results: Blood alone was sampled, and tissue repertoires likely differ.

TCRdb's copy holds only in-frame clones and misses some; the assay was immunoSEQ multiplex PCR. The repertoire holds some 2 million clones, with just under 95% as singletons. Concerning this clone: Its specificity is unknown.

This CDR3 is 14 amino acids long. Trimming pared 5 bases from V and 2 bases from J, leaving 13 bases between. Germline assignment: CDR1 SGHVS and CDR2 FNYEAQ. Naive CD8 cells lacked CD45RO and underwent positive selection for CCR7, leaving out terminally differentiated effector memory CD45RA+ cells. Every donor, a Caucasian adult, lived in Nashville, Tennessee. The chain joins TRBV7-6 to TRBJ2-7, with D unresolved. The receptor was derived from a man aged 18 to 30 in good health. Sequenced: naive CD8+ T cells sorted from blood. CDR3 amino acids: CASSDLGLTYEQYF. The CDR3, as DNA: TGTGCCAGCAGCGATCTCGGGTTAACCTACGAGCAGTACTTC.